This TCR beta chain appears in the sequencing data of a study of neurological immune-mediated disorders. Germline V CDR1 and CDR2: MDHEN, SYDVKM. The CDR3 is 15 amino acids. V shed 3 bases and J 6 bases; nucleotides not matched to a gene: 6. Use was made of approximately 960,000 CD4+ or CD8+ T cells in sorted libraries. At least ten counts were recorded for this clonotype. Its cognate antigen is unknown. Synthesis of cDNA was accomplished via 5'RACE employing 10-nucleotide random UMIs. TCRdb independently ran MiXCR on the 5' RACE reads; one entry per CDR3 protein. The data show 14,000 or so distinct CDR3 sequences, about 13% seen once. General study findings and limits: In HTLV-1-associated myelopathy, TCR clonal expansion was greatest, and in multiple sclerosis it was least, below healthy controls.

The gene calls are TRBV28 and TRBJ2-7; 12 bases match TRBD1. What was sequenced was CD8+ T cells from blood. This sequence was found in a female donor with HTLV-1-associated myelopathy (HAM/TSP). DNA of the CDR3: TGTGCCAGCAGTTTGGGACAGGGGGCTTTCGGCGAGCAGTACTTC. It translates to CASSLGQGAFGEQYF.